What follows are 12 T cell receptor beta chains derived from one specimen sequenced in a study of early T cells in non-severe SARS-CoV-2 infection. Each CDR3 protein is one row after TCRdb ran MiXCR on the 5' RACE reads. This sample carries 70,000 to 95,000 distinct CDR3 sequences, around 10% of them seen once, and the ten largest clones take 4.7%. Specimen: whole blood. These receptor sequences come from an adult who was a healthcare worker with PCR-confirmed SARS-CoV-2 infection or an uninfected control (not recorded which).

This clonotype was seen only a few times. V gene TRBV20-1 combines with J gene TRBJ2-3; 7 bases match TRBD2. Losses at the gene ends were 4 bases for V and 5 bases for J; bases not matched to a gene: 3. From germline, CDR1 is DFQATT and CDR2 SNEGSKA (reference sequence). This CDR3 is 12 amino acids long. CDR3 nucleotide sequence: TGCAGTGCTATAGGCGGGGGAGATACGCAGTATTTT. It translates to CSAIGGGDTQYF.

There are many counts of this clonotype. The chain links TRBV11-2 to TRBJ2-2, with 9 bases fitting TRBD1. V trimming: 3 bases; J trimming: 6 bases; junction bases outside the gene matches: 11. This CDR3 is built from 17 residues. From germline, CDR1 is SGHAT and CDR2 FQNNGV. CDR3 protein: CASSLGFGTGTAGELFF. The CDR3 coding sequence is TGTGCCAGCAGCTTGGGTTTTGGGACAGGGACAGCCGGGGAGCTGTTTTTT.

The J gene is TRBJ1-1, the V gene TRBV12-3 or TRBV12-4; D gene uncertain. Trimming removed 5 bases from V and 1 base from J, with 14 bases in between. This CDR3 is 15 amino acids long. CDR3 loop: CASSPPRQENTEAFF. The CDR3 DNA is TGTGCCAGCAGTCCCCCCCGGCAGGAGAACACTGAAGCTTTCTTT.

The rearrangement joins TRBV3-1 to TRBJ2-5; D gene uncertain. This CDR3 has 12 amino acids. V dropped 4 bases and J dropped 5 bases, with 8 bases sitting between them. Germline CDR1 is LGHDT and CDR2 is YNNKEL (reference sequence). Here the CDR3 DNA reads TGTGCCAGCAGCCCTCACATGGAGACCCAGTACTTC. Translation gives CASSPHMETQYF.

This clonotype was picked up many times. CDR3 sequence (DNA): TGTGCCAGCAGCTCCCGGACAGCAGATACGCAGTATTTT. This sequence encodes CASSSRTADTQYF. This chain joins TRBV11-2 and TRBJ2-3, with a possible D match to TRBD1 (6 bases). V lost 4 bases and J 4 bases, leaving 9 bases between the germline ends. Per germline, CDR1 SGHAT and CDR2 FQNNGV. The CDR3 consists of 13 residues.

This clonotype was detected ten times or more. The chain recombines TRBV7-2 with TRBJ2-1; unclear D gene. Germline V CDR1 and CDR2: SGHTA, FQGNSA. The CDR3 contains 12 residues. Trimming cost V 1 base and J 8 bases, with 6 bases left between them. The CDR3 DNA is TGTGCCAGCAGCTTAGATAAGGATGAGCAGTTCTTC. This gives the protein CASSLDKDEQFF.

This clonotype was picked up many times. The rearrangement joins TRBV7-9 to TRBJ2-5; TRBD1 matches at 9 bases. Germline V lookup: CDR1 SEHNR, CDR2 FQNEAQ (reference sequence). The CDR3 extends over 12 amino acids. Germline trimming cut 9 bases from V and 6 bases from J; bases unmatched to any gene: 5. The DNA of the CDR3 is TGTGCCAGTGGGGGACAGGGCAAGACCCAGTACTTC. The encoded protein is CASGGQGKTQYF.

The chain couples TRBV19 to TRBJ1-2; the D gene is possibly TRBD1 (5 bases). The CDR3 is 16 amino acids. Germline V gives CDR1 LNHDA, CDR2 SQIVND (reference sequence). Trimming removed 3 bases at V and 7 bases at J, with 21 bases between. The CDR3 is CASSMYRAERDGGYTF. CDR3 nucleotides: TGTGCCAGTAGTATGTACCGGGCCGAACGGGACGGTGGCTACACCTTC.

This clonotype was picked up a small number of times. The chain couples TRBV29-1 to TRBJ1-5; the D is unclear. The CDR3 loop spans 12 amino acids. Germline CDR1 is SQVTM and CDR2 is ANQGSEA. The V and J ends lost 4 bases and 1 base respectively, with 5 bases between them. The CDR3 spells CSVAQSNQPQHF. The DNA for the CDR3 is TGCAGCGTTGCACAGAGCAATCAGCCCCAGCATTTT.

The table lists this clonotype with many counts. The chain recombines TRBV12-3 or TRBV12-4 with TRBJ1-5; D ambiguous. The V end lost 5 bases, the J end lost 4 bases, and 9 bases lay between the germline ends. The CDR3 totals 13 residues. CDR3 bases: TGTGCCAGCAGTCTCGACCCGAATCAGCCCCAGCATTTT. Encoded protein: CASSLDPNQPQHF.

Ten or more counts support this clonotype. The genes are TRBV6-2 or TRBV6-3 and TRBJ2-1, with 7 nucleotides matching TRBD2. V was pared by 3 bases and J by 3 bases, with 5 bases of the junction left unmatched. Per germline, CDR1 MNHEY and CDR2 SVGEGT. The CDR3 is made up of 15 amino acids. The CDR3 loop is CASSYLAELYNEQFF. The CDR3 nucleotides read TGTGCCAGCAGTTATCTAGCGGAGCTCTACAATGAGCAGTTCTTC.

This clonotype was observed many times. This chain connects TRBV6-1 to TRBJ1-1; D possibly corresponds to TRBD1 (5 bases). V was trimmed by 5 bases and J by 0 bases, leaving 16 bases between them. Per the germline V gene, CDR1 is MNHNS and CDR2 is SASEGT. CDR3 length: 16 amino acids. CDR3 coding DNA: TGTGCCAGCAGTCCCCTCGAGACAGTAATGAACACTGAAGCTTTCTTT. Encoded protein: CASSPLETVMNTEAFF.